This T cell receptor beta chain comes out of a study of T cell repertoires in cytomegalovirus infection. The overall study: Indicated by public TCR beta signatures were CMV infection and matching HLA type. Study findings and constraints: The cumulative frequency of public TCR beta families distinguished individuals who carried CMV together with the relevant HLA. The ex vivo response was dominated by HLA-C-restricted CMV-specific TCR beta clonotypes.

TCRdb independently ran MiXCR on the reads; one entry per CDR3 protein. The sample lists about 450,000 distinct CDR3 sequences; roughly 30% were seen once. V lost 3 bases, J lost 3 bases, and 7 bases lay in between. CDR3 length equals 13 residues. As for this clonotype: Its specificity is unknown.

This TCR was recovered from a human donor in good health (CMV status not recorded). Some clones in this sample may be carry-over from other donors' samples. Sequencing was done on a sample of PBMCs. The chain uses TRBV12-3 or TRBV12-4 and TRBJ2-3; D is ambiguous. DNA of the CDR3: TGTGCCAGCAGTTTCCCCTCAACAGATACGCAGTATTTT. This translates into CASSFPSTDTQYF.